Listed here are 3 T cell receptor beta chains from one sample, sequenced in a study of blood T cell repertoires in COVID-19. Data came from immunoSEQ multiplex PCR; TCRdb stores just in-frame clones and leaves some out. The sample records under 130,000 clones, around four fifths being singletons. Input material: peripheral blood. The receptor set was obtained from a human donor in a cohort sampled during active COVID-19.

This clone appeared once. The CDR3 reads CASQDRATEAFF. The CDR3 bases are TGTGCCAGCCAGGACAGAGCCACTGAAGCTTTCTTT. This chain joins TRBV18 and TRBJ1-1; tentatively, D is TRBD1 (6 bases). CDR3 length: 12 amino acids. CDR1 and CDR2 (germline): KGHSH, LQKENI. Trimming stripped 8 bases from V and 4 bases from J, with 11 bases between.

The CDR3 loop reads CASSQDLAGGRPGYTF. The CDR3 DNA reads as TGCGCCAGCAGCCAAGATTTGGCAGGGGGACGCCCCGGCTACACCTTC. The rearrangement uses TRBV4-1 and TRBJ1-2; 7 bases map to TRBD1. The CDR3 is 16 residues long. V gave up 0 bases and J gave up 8 bases; unmatched junction bases: 12. Germline lookup yields CDR1 MGHRA and CDR2 YSYEKL.

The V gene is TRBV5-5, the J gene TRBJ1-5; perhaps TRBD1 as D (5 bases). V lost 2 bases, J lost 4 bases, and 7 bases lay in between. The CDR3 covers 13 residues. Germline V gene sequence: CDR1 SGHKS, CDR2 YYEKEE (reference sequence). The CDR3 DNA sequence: TGTGCCAGCAGCTTTCCAGGGAATCAGCCCCAGCATTTT. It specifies CASSFPGNQPQHF.